A selection of T cell receptor beta chains follows, all from one sample in a study of blood T cells in healthy people across ages. Each CDR3 protein gets one entry after TCRdb re-called the 5' RACE reads with MiXCR. The table lists around 870,000 distinct CDR3 sequences, under 35% of them singletons, with roughly a sixth in the top ten. Sequenced sample: blood. These receptors came from a woman of 80 years or more in good health. The CDR3 runs from the conserved cysteine through the conserved F or W. Each record gives: V gene, clone size, J gene, D gene, CDR3 protein, CDR3 DNA. D genes are given only for firm matches. Some rows mark clone size as missing; the rest say once, few, many or name a class of expanded clone.

TRBV5-5,-,TRBJ2-1,TRBD2,CASSLAGVTYNEQFF,TGTGCCAGCAGTTTAGCGGGGGTGACCTACAATGAGCAGTTCTTC
TRBV6-5,many,TRBJ2-5,TRBD2,CASSNSGVRETQYF,TGTGCCAGCAGTAATAGCGGGGTGAGGGAGACCCAGTACTTC
TRBV5-1,many,TRBJ2-6,-,CASSPGHPSGANVLTF,TGCGCCAGCAGTCCGGGACACCCCTCTGGGGCCAACGTCCTGACTTTC
TRBV3-1,many,TRBJ2-5,TRBD1,CASSHTGGPFQETQYF,TGTGCCAGCAGCCACACAGGGGGCCCTTTTCAAGAGACCCAGTACTTC
TRBV3-1,few,TRBJ2-6,-,CASCTSGTGANVLTF,TGTGCCAGTTGTACATCGGGCACTGGGGCCAACGTCCTGACTTTC
TRBV7-9,many,TRBJ2-1,-,CASSLDLDNEQFF,TGTGCCAGCAGCTTAGATCTTGACAATGAGCAGTTCTTC
TRBV29-1,many,TRBJ1-1,-,CSVWRPGTRTEAFF,TGCAGCGTCTGGCGCCCCGGGACACGAACTGAAGCTTTCTTT
TRBV12-3/TRBV12-4,-,TRBJ1-3,-,CASSFRTLSGNTIYF,TGTGCCAGCAGTTTCAGGACACTCTCTGGAAACACCATATATTTT
TRBV5-1,-,TRBJ2-5,-,CASSLGTRGGSQETQYF,TGCGCCAGCAGCTTGGGGACAAGGGGGGGCTCCCAAGAGACCCAGTACTTC
TRBV6-5,-,TRBJ2-2,-,CATSGLVGPGELFF,TGTGCCACCAGCGGTCTAGTGGGCCCCGGGGAGCTGTTTTTT
TRBV6-2/TRBV6-3,many,TRBJ1-6,-,CASSNRRAAPHLGSPLHF,TGTGCCAGCAGTAACCGCCGTGCGGCACCTCACTTGGGATCACCCCTCCACTTT
TRBV7-9,many,TRBJ1-2,TRBD1,CASSLTWTGFDGYTF,TGTGCCAGCAGCTTGACCTGGACAGGGTTCGATGGCTACACCTTC
TRBV20-1,many,TRBJ2-6,-,CSAGKGFANSGANVLTF,TGCAGTGCTGGAAAGGGGTTTGCAAACTCCGGGGCCAACGTCCTGACTTTC
TRBV4-2,many,TRBJ2-3,TRBD2,CASSPGGPSFTDTQYF,TGTGCCAGCAGCCCGGGGGGGCCATCGTTCACAGATACGCAGTATTTT
TRBV12-3/TRBV12-4,many,TRBJ2-5,-,CASSLSRGGETQYF,TGTGCCAGCAGTTTATCCCGAGGGGGAGAGACCCAGTACTTC
TRBV7-2,-,TRBJ1-1,-,CASSLIEPAEKAFF,TGTGCCAGCAGCTTAATAGAGCCCGCAGAAAAAGCTTTCTTT
TRBV27,-,TRBJ2-5,TRBD2,CASSLSGSRETQYF,TGTGCCAGCAGCCTTAGCGGGAGTAGAGAGACCCAGTACTTC
TRBV7-9,-,TRBJ1-4,-,CASSLDGGLTNEKLFF,TGTGCCAGCAGCTTAGATGGGGGGCTCACTAATGAAAAACTGTTTTTT
TRBV20-1,many,TRBJ2-7,-,CSASPDSKNSYEQYF,TGCAGTGCTAGTCCGGACAGCAAAAACTCCTACGAGCAGTACTTC
TRBV2,many,TRBJ1-2,TRBD1,CASRGTVYGYTF,TGTGCCAGCAGGGGGACAGTCTATGGCTACACCTTC
TRBV9,many,TRBJ2-5,-,CASSVDRAETQYF,TGTGCCAGCAGCGTAGACAGGGCAGAGACCCAGTACTTC
TRBV28,few,TRBJ2-1,TRBD2,CASSLTGTSKYNEQFF,TGTGCCAGCAGTTTAACCGGGACTAGCAAGTACAATGAGCAGTTCTTC
TRBV7-3,-,TRBJ1-1,-,CASSLSVFGEAFF,TGTGCCAGCAGCTTATCGGTTTTCGGTGAAGCTTTCTTT
TRBV7-2,-,TRBJ1-1,-,CASSRSRAGTEAFF,TGTGCCAGCAGCCGATCTAGGGCTGGCACTGAAGCTTTCTTT
TRBV5-1,many,TRBJ2-6,-,CASSLGDSWASAGANVLTF,TGCGCCAGCAGCTTGGGAGACTCCTGGGCTTCGGCTGGGGCCAACGTCCTGACTTTC
TRBV4-3,many,TRBJ2-3,TRBD2,CASSLQAILAGDHFHPPDTQYF,TGCGCCAGCAGCCTCCAGGCTATACTAGCGGGGGATCACTTTCATCCGCCAGATACGCAGTATTTT
TRBV7-2,-,TRBJ1-1,-,CASSSGLGGKGSEAFF,TGTGCCAGCAGCTCCGGTTTGGGAGGGAAGGGATCTGAAGCTTTCTTT
TRBV20-1,few,TRBJ2-5,TRBD2,CSAPPSGSWETQYF,TGCAGTGCTCCCCCCAGCGGGAGTTGGGAGACCCAGTACTTC
TRBV20-1,many,TRBJ2-3,TRBD1,CSAVFVSTGWADTQYF,TGCAGTGCCGTTTTTGTCTCGACAGGGTGGGCAGATACGCAGTATTTT
TRBV28,many,TRBJ1-5,-,CASSIRAHGNQPQHF,TGTGCCAGCAGCATCAGGGCTCACGGCAATCAGCCCCAGCATTTT
TRBV6-2/TRBV6-3,many,TRBJ2-7,-,CASSDSGSYEQYF,TGTGCCAGCAGCGATAGCGGATCCTACGAGCAGTACTTC
TRBV15,few,TRBJ2-5,-,CATSREEGYGETQYF,TGTGCCACCAGCAGAGAAGAGGGATATGGAGAGACCCAGTACTTC
TRBV3-1,many,TRBJ2-5,-,CASSKGGQETQYF,TGTGCCAGCAGCAAGGGGGGTCAAGAGACCCAGTACTTC
TRBV12-3/TRBV12-4,many,TRBJ1-2,-,CATQSSIYGYTF,TGTGCCACCCAAAGTAGTATCTATGGCTACACCTTC
TRBV9,-,TRBJ2-7,TRBD1,CASSVGGTAYEQYF,TGTGCCAGCAGCGTAGGAGGGACAGCCTACGAGCAGTACTTC
TRBV12-3/TRBV12-4,few,TRBJ1-5,-,CASSLAVNRQPQHF,TGTGCCAGCAGTTTAGCCGTAAACCGGCAGCCCCAGCATTTT
TRBV6-6,few,TRBJ2-2,TRBD1,CASSYGIGTVNTGELFF,TGTGCCAGCAGTTACGGGATCGGGACAGTGAACACCGGGGAGCTGTTTTTT
TRBV2,many,TRBJ2-1,-,CASRAGHGSYNEQFF,TGTGCCAGCAGGGCGGGACACGGGTCCTACAATGAGCAGTTCTTC
TRBV7-2,-,TRBJ1-5,-,CASSLEGLGNRPQHF,TGTGCCAGCAGCTTAGAGGGGCTGGGCAATCGGCCCCAGCATTTT
TRBV6-5,many,TRBJ1-4,-,CASSYSGNLNEKLFF,TGTGCCAGCAGTTACTCCGGAAACCTTAATGAAAAACTGTTTTTT
TRBV20-1,-,TRBJ2-7,TRBD2,CSASHRSGATYEQYF,TGCAGTGCTAGCCACCGTAGCGGGGCCACATACGAGCAGTACTTC
TRBV20-1,-,TRBJ1-1,TRBD1,CSARLGQGVGTEAFF,TGCAGTGCTAGGCTGGGACAGGGGGTAGGCACTGAAGCTTTCTTT
TRBV5-4,-,TRBJ2-3,TRBD1,CASSAGTVADTQYF,TGTGCCAGCAGTGCCGGGACAGTAGCAGATACGCAGTATTTT
TRBV6-1,many,TRBJ2-5,-,CASSDMGSQETQYF,TGTGCCAGCAGTGACATGGGATCCCAAGAGACCCAGTACTTC
TRBV12-3/TRBV12-4,many,TRBJ2-5,TRBD2,CASSTRLAGGPSQETQYF,TGTGCCAGCAGTACGAGACTAGCGGGGGGGCCATCCCAAGAGACCCAGTACTTC
TRBV28,many,TRBJ1-4,-,CASIPALRFNNEKLFF,TGTGCCAGCATCCCAGCCCTCAGGTTTAATAATGAAAAACTGTTTTTT
TRBV18,few,TRBJ1-1,-,CASSPPKGSTEAFF,TGTGCCAGCTCACCACCGAAAGGGAGCACTGAAGCTTTCTTT
TRBV5-6,-,TRBJ2-4,-,CASSLIVGGGEENIQYF,TGTGCCAGCAGCTTGATCGTGGGAGGGGGCGAGGAAAACATTCAGTACTTC
TRBV20-1,-,TRBJ2-3,-,CSLGRDTQYF,TGCAGCCTCGGGAGAGATACGCAGTATTTT
TRBV7-2,-,TRBJ1-5,-,CASSGGQNSNQPRHF,TGTGCCAGCAGCGGGGGACAAAATAGCAATCAGCCCCGGCATTTT
TRBV28,-,TRBJ1-2,-,CASSRGQFYGYTF,TGTGCCAGCAGCCGCGGACAGTTCTATGGCTACACCTTC
TRBV20-1,once,TRBJ1-4,-,CSARVVGREKLFF,TGCAGTGCTAGAGTCGTAGGCCGTGAAAAACTGTTTTTT
TRBV5-1,few,TRBJ2-2,TRBD2,CASSLDPAGTGERFF,TGCGCCAGCAGCTTGGACCCAGCGGGGACCGGGGAGCGGTTTTTT